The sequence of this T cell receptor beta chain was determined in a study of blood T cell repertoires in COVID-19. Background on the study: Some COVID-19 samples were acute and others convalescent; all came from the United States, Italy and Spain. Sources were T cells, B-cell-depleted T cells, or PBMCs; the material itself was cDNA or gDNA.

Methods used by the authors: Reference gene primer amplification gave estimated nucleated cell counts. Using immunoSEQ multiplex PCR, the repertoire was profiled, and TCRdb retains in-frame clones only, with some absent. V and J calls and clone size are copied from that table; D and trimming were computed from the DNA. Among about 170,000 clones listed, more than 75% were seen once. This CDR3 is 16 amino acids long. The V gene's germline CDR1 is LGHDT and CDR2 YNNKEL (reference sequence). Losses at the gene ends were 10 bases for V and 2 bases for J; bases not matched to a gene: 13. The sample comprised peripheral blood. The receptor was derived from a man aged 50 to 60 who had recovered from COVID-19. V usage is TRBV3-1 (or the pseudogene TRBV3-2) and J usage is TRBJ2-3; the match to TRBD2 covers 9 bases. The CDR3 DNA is TGTGCCATCGACCGCCGCGGGGGGGCCTCCACAGATACGCAGTATTTT. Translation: CAIDRRGGASTDTQYF.